The clone carrying this TCR beta chain was seen once. The antigen remains undetermined. The sample is drawn from a study of T cell responses to AZD1222 COVID-19 vaccine. Study-wide findings and caveats: White British donors predominated, females outnumbered males, and clonal diversity was possibly underestimated. Spike-specific TCR breadth and depth both grew after two AZD1222 doses.

Repertoires were generated with immunoSEQ multiplex PCR, while TCRdb's copy carries only in-frame clones and drops some. Seen here are about 180,000 clones, roughly nine tenths observed once, and the top ten hold 1.5% to 2%. This CDR3 has 13 residues. The germline V gene encodes CDR1 SGHNT and CDR2 YENEEA. V lost 0 bases and J lost 8, with 8 bases in between. This receptor was obtained from an adult in good health. Here the sequenced sample was peripheral blood, taken on day 0 of AZD1222 vaccination. The chain uses TRBV11-3 and TRBJ2-1; unclear D gene. CDR3 DNA: TGTGCCAGCAGCTTAGATAGTCAGTATGAGCAGTTCTTC. Residues: CASSLDSQYEQFF.